The 26 T cell receptor beta chains presented below share a single source sample, sequenced in a study of cytomegalovirus exposure and HLA in healthy donors. The primer mix had 60 Vbeta and 13 Jbeta primers. The repertoire was sequenced with immunoSEQ multiplex PCR; TCRdb's copy has only in-frame clones and lacks some. The sample shows fewer than 150,000 clones, 66% of them seen only once. The sequencing sample was made of PBMCs. The receptors derive from a human donor in good health.

This sequence joins TRBV5-4 and TRBJ2-6; the match to TRBD1 covers 8 bases. Per germline, CDR1 SGHNT and CDR2 YYREEE (reference sequence). The CDR3 runs to 11 residues. The trim removed 3 bases at V and 17 bases at J, leaving 4 bases unmatched. CDR3 nucleotide sequence: TGTGCCAGCAGCTCGGGACAGGTGGTGACTTTC. Amino acid sequence: CASSSGQVVTF.

J is TRBJ2-7 and V is TRBV4-3, with a possible D match to TRBD2 (5 bases). Germline V gene lookup returns CDR1 LGHNA and CDR2 YSLEER. Trimming stripped 1 base from V and 3 bases from J, with 16 bases between. The CDR3 has 16 amino acids. CDR3 loop: CASSQVLSGAIYEQYF. In nucleotides, the CDR3 is TGCGCCAGCAGCCAAGTTTTAAGCGGCGCTATCTACGAGCAGTACTTC.

The chain is built from TRBV12-5 and TRBJ2-7, with D perhaps matching TRBD1 (6 bases). From germline, CDR1 is LGHNT and CDR2 FRNRAP. The CDR3 sequence is 13 residues long. The V end was cut by 6 bases, the J end by 0 bases, with 9 bases between. CDR3 DNA: TGTGCTAGTGGGACAGGACCCTCCTACGAGCAGTACTTC. Protein sequence: CASGTGPSYEQYF. The full variable domain, rest sourced from reference TRBV12-5 and TRBJ2-7, is DARVTQTPRHKVTEMGQEVTMRCQPILGHNTVFWYRQTMMQGLELLAYFRNRAPLDDSGMPKDRFSAEMPDATLATLKIQPSEPRDSAVYFCASGTGPSYEQYFGPGTRLTVT.

This clone was recorded a few times. The chain uses TRBV2 and TRBJ2-7; D is perhaps TRBD2 (5 bases). There are 14 residues in the CDR3. Trimming pared 5 bases from V and 5 bases from J, leaving 16 bases between. Germline assignment: CDR1 SNHLY and CDR2 FYNNEI. The CDR3 coding sequence is TGTGCCAGCAGTTTCGGCCAGGACTTCGACGAGCAGTACTTC. Protein product: CASSFGQDFDEQYF.

The gene calls are TRBV12-5 and TRBJ1-4, with TRBD1 as a possible D gene (6 bases). Trimming removed 0 bases from V and 7 bases from J, with 12 bases in between. Germline V gene sequence: CDR1 LGHNT, CDR2 FRNRAP. The length of the CDR3 is 15 residues. The CDR3 sequence is CASGLVQGAVEKLFF. The CDR3 DNA sequence: TGTGCTAGTGGTTTGGTACAGGGTGCTGTTGAAAAACTGTTTTTT.

This clone occurred a few times. The chain uses TRBV7-3 and TRBJ2-1; D possibly corresponds to TRBD2 (6 bases). The CDR3 has 14 residues. V was pared by 2 bases and J by 8 bases, with 13 bases between. The germline gives CDR1 SGHTA, CDR2 FQGTGA. DNA for the CDR3: TGTGCCAGCAGCTTACTGGGACTGGTGGATGAGCAGTTCTTC. It specifies CASSLLGLVDEQFF.

The J gene is TRBJ1-1, the V gene TRBV28; D remains unclear. V lost 2 bases and J lost 1, with 14 bases in between. Per germline, CDR1 MDHEN and CDR2 SYDVKM. The CDR3 runs 16 residues. The CDR3 DNA is TGTGCCAGCAGTTTAGCCCTCCCGAGGGCGAACACTGAAGCTTTCTTT. Its protein is CASSLALPRANTEAFF.

The chain carries TRBV7-2 and TRBJ1-5; 7 bases map to TRBD1. CDR1 and CDR2 from the germline V gene are SGHTA and FQGNSA. The CDR3 extends over 14 amino acids. V dropped 5 bases and J dropped 7; count of bases not matched to a gene: 8. CDR3 in DNA: TGTGCCAGCAGCCTCCGACAGGGTCAACAGCCCCAGCATTTT. It specifies CASSLRQGQQPQHF.

The gene calls are TRBV19 and TRBJ2-7; 8 bases line up with TRBD1. V was pared by 3 bases and J by 6 bases, with 7 bases of the junction left unmatched. CDR1 is LNHDA, CDR2 SQIVND, per germline (reference sequence). This CDR3 has 14 residues. The CDR3 DNA follows: TGTGCCAGTAGTATGGTGGTCGGACAGGGCGAGCAGTACTTC. This codes for CASSMVVGQGEQYF.

The chain employs TRBV6-1 and TRBJ2-5; D gene uncertain. Deletions cut 4 bases from V and 3 bases from J, with 15 bases between. The CDR3 is 15 residues long. CDR1 is MNHNS, CDR2 SASEGT, per germline. CDR3 loop: CASSGLTGFEETQYF. In DNA, the CDR3 is TGTGCCAGCAGTGGACTGACGGGTTTCGAAGAGACCCAGTACTTC.

With respect to this clone: Other DNA sequences in this specimen translate into the identical CDR3. This chain links TRBV28 with TRBJ2-7; a possible D gene is TRBD1 (6 bases). Germline CDR1 and CDR2: MDHEN and SYDVKM. Between the trimmed V and J ends, which lost 5 bases and 3 bases, there was a span of 11 bases. The CDR3 contains 13 residues. Here the CDR3 DNA reads TGTGCCAGCAGTCTAACAGGGATCTACGAGCAGTACTTC. Protein: CASSLTGIYEQYF.

This clone was picked up a small number of times. The chain uses TRBV9 and TRBJ1-1; 11 positions match TRBD1. The CDR3 is 16 amino acids. The germline gives CDR1 SGDLS, CDR2 YYNGEE. Unmatched junction bases numbered 5, after V lost 0 bases and J lost 4 bases. Here the CDR3 DNA reads TGTGCCAGCAGCGTAGGGGGCGGGACAGGGGGCACTGAAGCTTTCTTT. It is translated as CASSVGGGTGGTEAFF.

The rearrangement uses TRBV11-2 and TRBJ2-7; TRBD1 aligns across 8 bases. V was pared by 6 bases and J by 1 base, with 8 bases of the junction left unmatched. Germline values: CDR1 SGHAT, CDR2 FQNNGV. This CDR3 has 15 amino acids. The CDR3 sequence is CASRPSGGASYEQYF. The DNA for the CDR3 is TGTGCCAGCAGACCCTCAGGGGGCGCGTCCTACGAGCAGTACTTC.

The chain uses TRBV7-9 and TRBJ1-2; unclear D gene. V lost 5 bases to trimming and J lost 4 bases, with 17 bases between them. CDR3 length: 15 residues. Germline loops: CDR1 SEHNR, CDR2 FQNEAQ (reference sequence). CDR3: CASSQTSDGIYGYTF. The CDR3, as DNA: TGTGCCAGCAGCCAAACCTCGGACGGGATCTATGGCTACACCTTC.

The J gene is TRBJ2-5, the V gene TRBV28; 8 bases are shared with TRBD1. The J segment lost 5 bases and the V segment lost 2 bases, leaving 7 bases of the junction unmatched. Germline-derived CDR1 and CDR2 are MDHEN and SYDVKM. The CDR3 consists of 15 residues. This CDR3 is CASSLAGGFLETQYF. In nucleotides, the CDR3 is TGTGCCAGCAGTTTAGCAGGGGGCTTTCTTGAGACCCAGTACTTC.

The gene calls are TRBV6-1 and TRBJ2-3; 10 bases fit TRBD2. V lost 1 base to trimming and J lost 5 bases; unmatched junction nucleotides: 9. This CDR3 region has 17 residues. Germline V gene sequence: CDR1 MNHNS, CDR2 SASEGT. The chain's CDR3 is CASSEVGTSVEGDTQYF. The CDR3, as DNA: TGTGCCAGCAGTGAAGTGGGGACTAGCGTGGAAGGAGATACGCAGTATTTT.

This chain joins TRBV5-6 and TRBJ2-5, with 8 bases matching TRBD2. The closer fit of TRBJ2-7 to the DNA end suggests the J call may be wrong. Germline values: CDR1 SGHDT, CDR2 YYEEEE. CDR3 size: 13 residues. The CDR3 here is CASSSGLDYEQYF. CDR3 DNA: TGTGCCAGCAGCTCGGGACTAGACTACGAGCAGTACTTC.

CDR3 amino acids: CASSSAGPSNQPQHF. CDR3 sequence (DNA): TGTGCCAGCAGTTCAGCGGGACCTAGCAATCAGCCCCAGCATTTT. V usage is TRBV28 and J usage is TRBJ1-5; possibly TRBD1 for D (5 bases). With 4 bases removed from V and 0 bases from J, the gap between germline ends came to 10 bases. The CDR3 runs 15 residues. Germline V gives CDR1 MDHEN, CDR2 SYDVKM.

This clone was detected only once. The J gene is TRBJ1-2, the V gene TRBV19, with D tentatively TRBD1 (6 bases). The germline V gene has CDR1 LNHDA and CDR2 SQIVND (reference sequence). The CDR3 has 15 residues. V shed 7 bases and J shed 1 base, with 16 bases lying between them. CDR3 in DNA: TGTGCCAGTACTGGACAGCTCAGGGGTAACTATGGCTACACCTTC. It specifies CASTGQLRGNYGYTF.

This clone was detected only a few times. V is TRBV18 and J is TRBJ2-7; 8 nucleotides match TRBD2. Germline loops: CDR1 KGHSH, CDR2 LQKENI. V trimming: 3 bases; J trimming: 4 bases; junction bases outside the gene matches: 14. The CDR3 runs to 17 residues. CDR3 residues: CASSPVGRALEVYEQYF. CDR3 in DNA: TGTGCCAGCTCACCGGTCGGGAGGGCCCTAGAGGTGTACGAGCAGTACTTC.

The chain links TRBV5-6 to TRBJ1-5; D remains unclear. Trimming shortened V by 3 bases and J by 3 bases, and 7 bases separated the two germline ends. This CDR3 spans 13 amino acids. CDR1 is SGHDT and CDR2 is YYEEEE in the germline V gene. CDR3 in DNA: TGTGCCAGCAGCTCGGGGATCAATCAGCCCCAGCATTTT. Amino acids: CASSSGINQPQHF.

Written as DNA, the CDR3 is TGTGCCAGCAGTTTTGGCACAGGCGCTTTGGATGAGCAGTTCTTC. Translated: CASSFGTGALDEQFF. The chain employs TRBV28 and TRBJ2-1, with D perhaps matching TRBD1 (5 bases). Germline loops: CDR1 MDHEN, CDR2 SYDVKM. The V end was cut by 3 bases, the J end by 8 bases, with 17 bases between. The CDR3 has 15 residues. Drawing the rest from reference TRBV28 and TRBJ2-1, the complete variable domain is DVKVTQSSRYLVKRTGEKVFLECVQDMDHENMFWYRQDPGLGLRLIYFSYDVKMKEKGDIPEGYSVSREKKERFSLILESASTNQTSMYLCASSFGTGALDEQFFGPGTRLTVL.

The chain uses TRBV7-9 and TRBJ2-2, with 7 bases lining up with TRBD1. Germline-derived CDR1 and CDR2 are SEHNR and FQNEAQ (reference sequence). This CDR3 contains 13 residues. With 5 bases clipped from V and 6 bases from J, the junction kept 3 bases outside the gene matches. In nucleotides, the CDR3 is TGTGCCAGCAGCGGAGACAGGGCCGGGGAGCTGTTTTTT. Encoded protein: CASSGDRAGELFF.

The V and J genes are TRBV25-1 and TRBJ1-2; D gene ambiguous. The CDR3 covers 14 residues. The V gene lost 3 bases and the J gene lost 1 base, with 9 bases spanning the gap. CDR1 and CDR2 (germline): MGHDK, SYGVNS. The CDR3 spells CASSDYGINYGYTF. CDR3 in DNA: TGTGCCAGCAGTGATTACGGGATTAACTATGGCTACACCTTC.

The chain is built from TRBV10-3 and TRBJ2-7, with 9 bases aligning to TRBD2. V gave up 0 bases and J gave up 1 base; unmatched junction bases: 7. The CDR3 runs to 17 residues. CDR1 and CDR2 (germline): ENHRY, SYGVKD. CDR3 in DNA: TGTGCCATCAGTGAGTCGAGAGGACTAGCGCCTTCCTACGAGCAGTACTTC. It translates to CAISESRGLAPSYEQYF.

This clone has only a few counts. The sample holds other DNA sequences that translate to the same CDR3. V is TRBV4-1 and J is TRBJ2-1; 8 positions match TRBD2. The CDR3 totals 15 residues. V lost 5 bases to trimming and J lost 0 bases; unmatched junction nucleotides: 3. Looked up from germline, CDR1 is MGHRA and CDR2 is YSYEKL. CDR3 in DNA: TGCGCCAGCAGCTTGAGCGGGAGCTCCTACAATGAGCAGTTCTTC. Translation: CASSLSGSSYNEQFF.